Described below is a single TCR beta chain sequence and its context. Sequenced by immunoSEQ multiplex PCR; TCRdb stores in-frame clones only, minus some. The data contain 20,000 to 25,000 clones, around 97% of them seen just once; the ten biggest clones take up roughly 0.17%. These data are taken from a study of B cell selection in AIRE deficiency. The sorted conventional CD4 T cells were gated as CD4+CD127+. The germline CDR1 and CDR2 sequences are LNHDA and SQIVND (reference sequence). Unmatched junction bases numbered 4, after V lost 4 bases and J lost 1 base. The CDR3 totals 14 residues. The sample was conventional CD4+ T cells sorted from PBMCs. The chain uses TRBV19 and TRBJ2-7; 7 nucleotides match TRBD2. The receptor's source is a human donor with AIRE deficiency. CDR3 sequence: CASSTGTKSYEQYF. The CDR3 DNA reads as TGTGCCAGTAGTACCGGGACTAAATCCTACGAGCAGTACTTC.